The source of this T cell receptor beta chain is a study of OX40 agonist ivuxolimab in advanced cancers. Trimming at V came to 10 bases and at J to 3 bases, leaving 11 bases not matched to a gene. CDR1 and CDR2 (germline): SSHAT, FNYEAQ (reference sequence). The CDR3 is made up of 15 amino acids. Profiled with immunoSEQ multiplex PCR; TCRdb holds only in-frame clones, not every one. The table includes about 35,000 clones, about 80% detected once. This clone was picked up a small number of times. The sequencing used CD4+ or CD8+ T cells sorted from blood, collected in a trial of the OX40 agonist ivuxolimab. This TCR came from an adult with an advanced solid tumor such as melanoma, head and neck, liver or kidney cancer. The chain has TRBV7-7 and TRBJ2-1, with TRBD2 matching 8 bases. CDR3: CATARVAGIYNEQFF. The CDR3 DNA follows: TGTGCCACCGCTCGGGTAGCGGGGATCTACAATGAGCAGTTCTTC.